This T cell receptor (beta chain) was identified during a study of follicular helper T cells after annual influenza vaccination. The V and J ends lost 0 bases and 8 bases respectively, with 8 bases between them. CDR3 length: 13 amino acids. Germline CDR1 reads LGHNA; CDR2 reads YSLEER. This table comes from immunoSEQ multiplex PCR, and its TCRdb copy is limited to in-frame clones, with some not included. The repertoire includes 2,000 to 2,500 clones, about 89% of them detected once, and 2.5% to 3.5% sits in the top ten. In the case of this clone: Its specificity is unknown.

Points from the study as a whole: Most later recoveries of Day 7 ICOS+CD38+ clones were ICOS-CD38- cTfh. Each annual vaccination recalled recurring oligoclonal ICOS+CD38+ cTfh clonotypes. Plasmablast frequency change correlated with clonality change in ICOS+CD38+ cTfh.

Time point in this sample: 2015-2016 season, pre-vaccination. Sorted blood CD4 subsets were sequenced before and after adults received seasonal inactivated influenza vaccine. This chain joins TRBV4-3 and TRBJ2-1, with TRBD2 as a possible D gene (6 bases). This TCR came from an adult who received the influenza vaccine. The source material was CXCR5- memory CD4+ T cells sorted from blood, sampled on the day of influenza vaccination. The CDR3 reads CASSQDWRDEQFF. The CDR3 nucleotides are TGCGCCAGCAGCCAAGATTGGAGGGATGAGCAGTTCTTC.